These T cell receptor beta chains were read from a single sample in a study of cytomegalovirus exposure and HLA in healthy donors. Generated by immunoSEQ multiplex PCR, the TCRdb table keeps only in-frame clones and is missing some. The table records 100,000 or so clones, 75% to 80% of them present only once. The sequenced material came from PBMCs. The receptor source for this set is a woman in her thirties or forties in good health and CMV-seropositive. Each CDR3 is given with its conserved first and last residue. Each record gives: V gene, CDR3 length, D gene, clone size, J gene, CDR3 DNA, CDR3 protein. A D gene is named only where the DNA matches it firmly. Expanded clones are given a class, and other clones once, few, many or no size at all.

v_call: TRBV2; cdr3_length: 13; d_call: .; clone_size: few; j_call: TRBJ2-1; cdr3_nt: TGTGCCAGCAGTGGGCAACCTTACAATGAGCAGTTCTTC; cdr3_aa: CASSGQPYNEQFF
v_call: TRBV5-5; cdr3_length: 14; d_call: TRBD1; clone_size: few; j_call: TRBJ1-1; cdr3_nt: TGTGCCAGCAGCTTTACAGGGGGGAAAAATGAAGCTTTCTTT; cdr3_aa: CASSFTGGKNEAFF
v_call: TRBV19; cdr3_length: 15; d_call: .; clone_size: .; j_call: TRBJ1-3; cdr3_nt: TGTGCCAGTAGTCGCGCACAGGGTGTTGGAAACACCATATATTTT; cdr3_aa: CASSRAQGVGNTIYF
v_call: TRBV30; cdr3_length: 14; d_call: TRBD1; clone_size: .; j_call: TRBJ1-2; cdr3_nt: TGTGCCTGGACCATCAGACAGGGCTTCTATGGCTACCCCTTC; cdr3_aa: CAWTIRQGFYGYPF
v_call: TRBV6-7; cdr3_length: 14; d_call: TRBD1; clone_size: .; j_call: TRBJ1-5; cdr3_nt: TGTGCCAGCAGTAACCGGGACAGGAAATCAGCCCAGCATTTT; cdr3_aa: CASSNRDRKSAQHF
v_call: TRBV11-2; cdr3_length: 15; d_call: .; clone_size: .; j_call: TRBJ1-1; cdr3_nt: TGTGCCAGCAGCAGAGGGAGCGGGTGGAACACTGAAGCTTTCTTT; cdr3_aa: CASSRGSGWNTEAFF
v_call: TRBV30; cdr3_length: 13; d_call: .; clone_size: .; j_call: TRBJ2-7; cdr3_nt: TGTGCCTGGAGGGGCGGGATCCTCTACGAGCAGTACTTC; cdr3_aa: CAWRGGILYEQYF
v_call: TRBV7-2; cdr3_length: 17; d_call: .; clone_size: .; j_call: TRBJ1-1; cdr3_nt: TGTGCCAGCAGCTTCCTAGGTTGGGGGGTTGGGAACACTGAAGCTTTCTTT; cdr3_aa: CASSFLGWGVGNTEAFF
v_call: TRBV30; cdr3_length: 9; d_call: .; clone_size: .; j_call: TRBJ1-2; cdr3_nt: TGTGCCGGAGACAGATTCAACACCTTC; cdr3_aa: CAGDRFNTF
v_call: TRBV5-4; cdr3_length: 13; d_call: TRBD1; clone_size: .; j_call: TRBJ1-1; cdr3_nt: TGTGCCAGCAGTTCTAGACAGGGCGCTGAAGCTTTCTTT; cdr3_aa: CASSSRQGAEAFF
v_call: TRBV25-1; cdr3_length: 14; d_call: .; clone_size: .; j_call: TRBJ1-2; cdr3_nt: TGTGCCAGCAGTGAATTTGGGCAGGGTGAGGGCTACACCTTC; cdr3_aa: CASSEFGQGEGYTF
v_call: TRBV5-5; cdr3_length: 15; d_call: .; clone_size: .; j_call: TRBJ2-6; cdr3_nt: TGTGCCAGCAGCTTGCGAGTCTCTGGGGCCAACGTCCTGACTTTC; cdr3_aa: CASSLRVSGANVLTF
v_call: TRBV21-1; cdr3_length: 16; d_call: .; clone_size: .; j_call: TRBJ2-7; cdr3_nt: TGTGCCAGCAGCAAAGCCCGACAGGATCCTAAACACGAGCAGTACTTC; cdr3_aa: CASSKARQDPKHEQYF
v_call: TRBV9; cdr3_length: 15; d_call: TRBD2; clone_size: .; j_call: TRBJ2-7; cdr3_nt: TGTGCCAGCAGCCCCGAGACTAGCCGTCCCTACGAGCAGTACTTC; cdr3_aa: CASSPETSRPYEQYF
v_call: TRBV2; cdr3_length: 16; d_call: .; clone_size: .; j_call: TRBJ1-4; cdr3_nt: TGTGCCAGCGGACTGGGGGCACGAGAAACTAGTGAAAAACTGTTTTTT; cdr3_aa: CASGLGARETSEKLFF
v_call: TRBV18; cdr3_length: 12; d_call: .; clone_size: .; j_call: TRBJ2-3; cdr3_nt: TGTGCCAGCTCACCGGGGGGAGATACGCAGTATTTT; cdr3_aa: CASSPGGDTQYF
v_call: TRBV23-1; cdr3_length: 16; d_call: TRBD1; clone_size: few; j_call: TRBJ1-6; cdr3_nt: TGCGCCAGCAGTCAACCTGGGACAGGGTATAATTCACCCCTCCACTTT; cdr3_aa: CASSQPGTGYNSPLHF
v_call: TRBV9; cdr3_length: 14; d_call: .; clone_size: .; j_call: TRBJ2-3; cdr3_nt: TGTGCCAGCAGCGTAGAAAGGGGGACAGATACGCAGTATTTT; cdr3_aa: CASSVERGTDTQYF
v_call: TRBV13; cdr3_length: 11; d_call: .; clone_size: .; j_call: TRBJ2-1; cdr3_nt: TGTGCCAGCAGCTCGTACAATGAGCAGTTCTTC; cdr3_aa: CASSSYNEQFF
v_call: TRBV11-2; cdr3_length: 12; d_call: .; clone_size: .; j_call: TRBJ2-7; cdr3_nt: TGTGCCAGCCACCAGGACAGCTACGAGCAGTACTTC; cdr3_aa: CASHQDSYEQYF
v_call: TRBV20-1; cdr3_length: 10; d_call: .; clone_size: .; j_call: TRBJ1-1; cdr3_nt: TGCAGTGCTACATTGGCAGGGGCTTTCTTT; cdr3_aa: CSATLAGAFF
v_call: TRBV7-9; cdr3_length: 15; d_call: TRBD2; clone_size: .; j_call: TRBJ2-7; cdr3_nt: TGTGCCAGCAGCCTGACTAGCGGGGGGGCTCCCGAGCAGTACTTC; cdr3_aa: CASSLTSGGAPEQYF
v_call: TRBV28; cdr3_length: 14; d_call: .; clone_size: few; j_call: TRBJ1-2; cdr3_nt: TGTGCCAGCAGAGAAAAAACAGTTAACTATGGCTACACCTTC; cdr3_aa: CASREKTVNYGYTF